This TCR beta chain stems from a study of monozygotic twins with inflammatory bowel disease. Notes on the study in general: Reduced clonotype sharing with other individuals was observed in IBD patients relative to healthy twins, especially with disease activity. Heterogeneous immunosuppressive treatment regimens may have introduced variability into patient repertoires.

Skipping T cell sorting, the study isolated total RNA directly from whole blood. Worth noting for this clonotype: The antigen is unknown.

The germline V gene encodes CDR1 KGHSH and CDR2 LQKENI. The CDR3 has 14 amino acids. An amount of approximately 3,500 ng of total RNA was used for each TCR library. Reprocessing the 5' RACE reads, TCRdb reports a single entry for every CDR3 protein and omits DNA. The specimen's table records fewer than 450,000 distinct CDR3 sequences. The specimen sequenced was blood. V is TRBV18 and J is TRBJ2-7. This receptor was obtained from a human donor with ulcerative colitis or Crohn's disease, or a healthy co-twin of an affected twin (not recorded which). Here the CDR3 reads CASSPPGRYGEQYF.